Presented here are 27 T cell receptor beta chains from one specimen sequenced in a study of blood T cell repertoires in COVID-19. Libraries were prepared by immunoSEQ multiplex PCR; TCRdb keeps only in-frame clonotypes and omits some of them. Of about 230,000 clones in the sample, about 91% were seen once. What was sequenced was PBMCs or T cells enriched from blood (not recorded which). Receptor source: a woman in her forties with acute COVID-19.

This rearrangement joins TRBV11-3 to TRBJ1-3; the match to TRBD1 covers 7 bases. With 8 bases clipped from V and 1 base from J, the junction kept 11 bases outside the gene matches. CDR3 length: 16 residues. Germline V CDR1 and CDR2: SGHNT, YENEEA. The CDR3 spells CASPNSDRESGNTIYF. The CDR3 region has the DNA TGTGCCAGCCCGAATTCAGACAGGGAGTCTGGAAACACCATATATTTT.

The J gene is TRBJ1-2, the V gene TRBV29-1, with 11 bases identical to TRBD1. Germline lookup yields CDR1 SQVTM and CDR2 ANQGSEA. This CDR3 comprises 13 residues. J was trimmed by 4 bases and V by 5 bases; bases with no gene match: 3. The CDR3 is CSVRTGGTYGYTF. CDR3 DNA sequence: TGCAGCGTTCGGACAGGGGGCACCTATGGCTACACCTTC.

The genes are TRBV30 and TRBJ2-7, with 8 bases identical to TRBD1. Trimming cost V 3 bases and J 6 bases; bases outside gene matches: 10. This CDR3 is 14 amino acids long. Germline loops: CDR1 GTSNPN, CDR2 SVGIG (reference sequence). CDR3 nucleotides: TGTGCCTGGAGCGGCCACGGACAGGGCGTCGAGCAGTACTTC. Encoded protein: CAWSGHGQGVEQYF.

The chain employs TRBV19 and TRBJ1-2, with 8 bases fitting TRBD1. From germline, CDR1 is LNHDA and CDR2 SQIVND (reference sequence). The CDR3 is 14 residues long. With V trimmed by 6 bases and J by 2 bases, 5 bases remained unmatched. The CDR3 protein is CASSGQGRNYGYTF. The DNA for the CDR3 is TGTGCCAGTAGCGGACAGGGAAGGAACTATGGCTACACCTTC. Complete variable domain (other parts from reference TRBV19 and TRBJ1-2): DGGITQSPKYLFRKEGQNVTLSCEQNLNHDAMYWYRQDPGQGLRLIYYSQIVNDFQKGDIAEGYSVSREKKESFPLTVTSAQKNPTAFYLCASSGQGRNYGYTFGSGTRLTVV.

This sequence joins TRBV5-5 and TRBJ1-2; no clear D gene. The V end lost 0 bases, the J end lost 2 bases, and 5 bases lay between the germline ends. CDR1 SGHKS and CDR2 YYEKEE come from the germline V gene (reference sequence). This CDR3 comprises 13 residues. Written as DNA, the CDR3 is TGTGCCAGCAGCTTGGGACACAACTATGGCTACACCTTC. Protein sequence: CASSLGHNYGYTF.

V and J are TRBV5-1 and TRBJ1-1; D may be TRBD1 (5 bases). There are 14 residues in the CDR3. The V gene lost 3 bases and the J gene lost 1 base, with 10 bases spanning the gap. The germline V gene has CDR1 SGHRS and CDR2 YFSETQ. CDR3 protein: CASSSSQGNTEAFF. The CDR3 nucleotides are TGCGCCAGCAGCTCATCGCAGGGGAACACTGAAGCTTTCTTT.

The gene calls are TRBV5-1 and TRBJ2-2, with D perhaps TRBD2 (5 bases). Between the trimmed V and J ends, which lost 3 bases and 6 bases, there was a span of 15 bases. Per the germline V gene, CDR1 is SGHRS and CDR2 is YFSETQ. This CDR3 contains 15 residues. CDR3 protein: CASSSPSRVSGELFF. The CDR3 nucleotides are TGCGCCAGCAGCTCCCCATCGCGGGTCTCCGGGGAGCTGTTTTTT. The full variable domain, rest sourced from reference TRBV5-1 and TRBJ2-2, is KAGVTQTPRYLIKTRGQQVTLSCSPISGHRSVSWYQQTPGQGLQFLFEYFSETQRNKGNFPGRFSGRQFSNSRSEMNVSTLELGDSALYLCASSSPSRVSGELFFGEGSRLTVL.

The chain combines TRBV7-9 with TRBJ1-5; 10 bases match TRBD1. The CDR3 consists of 19 residues. CDR1 and CDR2 from the germline V gene are SEHNR and FQNEAQ (reference sequence). The trim removed 4 bases at V and 4 bases at J, leaving 16 bases unmatched. CDR3 amino acids: CASSYAAGTGAYFNQPQHF. The CDR3 coding sequence is TGTGCCAGCAGCTACGCAGCCGGGACAGGGGCCTACTTTAATCAGCCCCAGCATTTT.

V usage is TRBV10-3 and J usage is TRBJ1-2, with a tentative D call TRBD1 (6 bases). Germline CDR1 and CDR2: ENHRY and SYGVKD. The CDR3 extends over 14 amino acids. The V end was cut by 0 bases, the J end by 5 bases, with 10 bases between. CDR3 in DNA: TGTGCCATCAGTGAGTCAGCAGGGGTTTATGGCTACACCTTC. This translates into CAISESAGVYGYTF.

The rearrangement joins TRBV5-1 to TRBJ2-2, with a tentative D call TRBD2 (6 bases). Germline CDR1 SGHRS, CDR2 YFSETQ. The CDR3 runs 14 residues. Trimming removed 3 bases from V and 5 bases from J, with 11 bases in between. CDR3 loop: CASSYDGGTGELFF. DNA for the CDR3: TGCGCCAGCAGCTATGACGGGGGAACCGGGGAGCTGTTTTTT.

J is TRBJ1-4 and V is TRBV19; TRBD1 matches 7 bases. CDR1 is LNHDA and CDR2 is SQIVND in the germline V gene (reference sequence). The ends lost 4 bases at V and 8 bases at J; junction bases unmatched: 10. The CDR3 is 15 residues long. This CDR3 reads CASSTGTVGYEKLFF. CDR3 nucleotides: TGTGCCAGTAGTACCGGGACAGTAGGATACGAAAAACTGTTTTTT.

This chain uses TRBV4-2 with TRBJ1-2; no reliable D call. This CDR3 comprises 13 residues. Trimming removed 0 bases from V and 4 bases from J, with 6 bases in between. Germline V lookup: CDR1 LGHNA, CDR2 YNFKEQ. CDR3 in amino acids: CASSQDTGYGYTF. The CDR3 coding sequence is TGTGCCAGCAGCCAAGATACCGGCTATGGCTACACCTTC.

This clone was recorded only once. The chain combines TRBV5-1 with TRBJ1-2; perhaps TRBD1 as D (5 bases). Per the germline V gene, CDR1 is SGHRS and CDR2 is YFSETQ. The CDR3 is made up of 13 amino acids. V was pared by 7 bases and J by 4 bases, with 14 bases between. CDR3 sequence: CASEGAGVYGYTF. The CDR3 DNA reads TGCGCCAGCGAAGGGGCGGGAGTCTATGGCTACACCTTC.

The chain employs TRBV6-2 or TRBV6-3 and TRBJ2-3, with 10 positions matching TRBD2. This CDR3 is 18 amino acids long. CDR1 and CDR2 from the germline V gene are MNHEY and SVGEGT. The trim removed 6 bases at V and 3 bases at J, leaving 15 bases unmatched. The CDR3 is CASSRLELAGSGTDTQYF. CDR3 sequence (DNA): TGTGCCAGCAGCCGACTTGAACTAGCGGGATCGGGTACAGATACGCAGTATTTT.

The V call is TRBV6-2 or TRBV6-3, the J call TRBJ1-1, with D maybe TRBD1 (5 bases). CDR1 MNHEY and CDR2 SVGEGT come from the germline V gene. This CDR3 is built from 14 residues. V was pared by 2 bases and J by 0 bases, with 7 bases between. CDR3 coding DNA: TGTGCCAGCAGTTACAGGGACTTGAACACTGAAGCTTTCTTT. It yields the protein CASSYRDLNTEAFF.

This clone was detected only once. This CDR3 is CAINRDRNSPLHF. The CDR3 DNA follows: TGTGCCATCAATCGGGACAGAAATTCACCCCTCCACTTT. The rearrangement links TRBV10-3 to TRBJ1-6, with 7 bases aligning to TRBD1. V lost 7 bases, J lost 7 bases, and 4 bases stayed unmatched. Germline V gene sequence: CDR1 ENHRY, CDR2 SYGVKD. This CDR3 is 13 amino acids long.

This chain uses TRBV25-1 with TRBJ2-3, with D perhaps TRBD1 (5 bases). In germline, CDR1 is MGHDK, CDR2 SYGVNS. The CDR3 is 14 residues long. V lost 3 bases and J lost 1, with 8 bases in between. CDR3 loop: CASSEQTGTDTQYF. The CDR3 DNA reads as TGTGCCAGCAGTGAGCAGACAGGCACAGATACGCAGTATTTT.

In nucleotides, the CDR3 is TGTGCTAGTGGCTCCGACAGGGGCTATGGCTACACCTTC. This sequence encodes CASGSDRGYGYTF. The gene calls are TRBV12-5 and TRBJ1-2, with 8 bases matching TRBD1. Unmatched junction bases numbered 4, after V lost 6 bases and J lost 4 bases. CDR3 length: 13 residues. CDR1 is LGHNT, CDR2 FRNRAP, per germline.

The rearrangement links TRBV3-1 (or the pseudogene TRBV3-2) to TRBJ1-5; D possibly corresponds to TRBD1 (5 bases). The CDR3 loop spans 17 amino acids. Per germline, CDR1 LGHDT and CDR2 YNNKEL (reference sequence). Trimming pared 1 base from V and 6 bases from J, leaving 19 bases between. CDR3 sequence (DNA): TGTGCCAGCAGCCAAGTCGGAGGTTCAGGGACTGGTCAGCCCCAGCATTTT. Translating gives CASSQVGGSGTGQPQHF.

In its sample, this clone was seen once. The V gene is TRBV27, the J gene TRBJ1-1, with 8 bases aligning to TRBD1. With V trimmed by 6 bases and J by 10 bases, 7 bases remained unmatched. The CDR3 has 12 amino acids. Germline assignment: CDR1 MNHEY and CDR2 SMNVEV (reference sequence). The CDR3 nucleotides are TGTGCCAGCAGCCGAGGACAGGGCAGAGCTTTCTTT. Translation: CASSRGQGRAFF.

The gene calls are TRBV5-1 and TRBJ1-4; D remains unclear. The CDR3 sequence is 14 residues long. Germline V CDR1 and CDR2: SGHRS, YFSETQ. The ends were cut back, 0 bases at V and 5 bases at J, with 8 bases in the middle. CDR3 residues: CASSLGLGNEKLFF. The CDR3 DNA is TGCGCCAGCAGCTTGGGACTTGGGAATGAAAAACTGTTTTTT.

The genes are TRBV7-2 and TRBJ1-1, with TRBD1 matching over 7 bases. V lost 3 bases to trimming and J lost 1 base; unmatched junction nucleotides: 5. The CDR3 is 15 residues long. Germline-derived CDR1 and CDR2 are SGHTA and FQGNSA. CDR3 bases: TGTGCCAGCAGCTTGAACAGGGGCCCGAACACTGAAGCTTTCTTT. Protein: CASSLNRGPNTEAFF.

The V call is TRBV5-1, the J call TRBJ1-2; a possible D gene is TRBD1 (6 bases). The CDR3 has 19 residues. V dropped 0 bases and J dropped 8 bases, with 29 bases sitting between them. The V gene's germline CDR1 is SGHRS and CDR2 YFSETQ. CDR3 residues: CASSLDGQKYAWDPSGYTF. CDR3 sequence (DNA): TGCGCCAGCAGCTTGGATGGACAGAAGTATGCCTGGGACCCTTCCGGCTACACCTTC.

The rearrangement links TRBV4-3 to TRBJ2-1, with D unresolved. Trimming removed 0 bases at V and 9 bases at J, with 18 bases between. Germline values: CDR1 LGHNA, CDR2 YSLEER. This CDR3 region has 16 residues. CDR3 DNA: TGCGCCAGCAGCCAAGAAATATGGCACCCGGGTAGTGAGCAGTTCTTC. Protein: CASSQEIWHPGSEQFF.

The chain is built from TRBV7-2 and TRBJ2-3, with D uncertain. Trimming took 3 bases from V and 5 from J, leaving 12 bases between them. Germline V CDR1 and CDR2: SGHTA, FQGNSA. CDR3 length: 14 amino acids. CDR3 nucleotide sequence: TGTGCCAGCAGCTTGAGAGGTTATAAAGATACGCAGTATTTT. Its translation is CASSLRGYKDTQYF.

This chain uses TRBV19 with TRBJ1-2; TRBD1 agrees at 7 bases. Germline V CDR1 and CDR2: LNHDA, SQIVND (reference sequence). V lost 5 bases and J lost 8; bases outside the gene matches: 14. This CDR3 is 15 amino acids long. The CDR3 DNA reads as TGTGCCAGTAGTCCTCGAGAGGGGGCGCTTAACGGCTACACCTTC. It yields the protein CASSPREGALNGYTF.

The chain is built from TRBV29-1 and TRBJ2-5; TRBD2 might be the D (5 bases). The CDR3 consists of 12 residues. Trimming removed 7 bases at V and 2 bases at J, with 11 bases between. Germline CDR1 SQVTM, CDR2 ANQGSEA. The CDR3 sequence: CSAADGQETQYF. CDR3 bases: TGCAGCGCAGCGGACGGTCAAGAGACCCAGTACTTC. Combining the CDR3 with reference TRBV29-1 and TRBJ2-5 gives the whole variable domain SAVISQKPSRDICQRGTSLTIQCQVDSQVTMMFWYRQQPGQSLTLIATANQGSEATYESGFVIDKFPISRPNLTFSTLTVSNMSPEDSSIYLCSAADGQETQYFGPGTRLLVL.